Included here is one TCR beta chain sequence, with context. The antigen is not known. This specimen belongs to a study of Graves' ophthalmopathy and Graves' hyperthyroidism. Turning to the study itself: Hyperthyroidism was classified as stable if no ophthalmopathy occurred within 18 months of follow-up. Findings and limits, study-wide: A roughly 81% specificity and roughly 90% sensitivity were achieved by a 13-signature model that separated ophthalmopathy from stable hyperthyroidism. Appearing in blood as well were most expanded thyroid clonotypes above 0.001 frequency. The model's ophthalmopathy progression predictions had approximately 71% sensitivity and 72.22% specificity.

The germline CDR1 and CDR2 sequences are SGHVS and FQNEAQ. This CDR3 has 12 amino acids. From RNA, the CDR3 regions of TCR beta chains were amplified and sequenced. After a first-round RT-PCR with HTBI primers, a second-round multiplex PCR was run. TCRdb reprocessed the multiplex PCR reads with MiXCR, giving one entry per CDR3 protein. This table holds about 590,000 distinct CDR3 sequences, about two fifths found once. The sequence derives from an adult man with Graves' hyperthyroidism. This chain connects TRBV7-8 to TRBJ1-1; D possibly corresponds to TRBD1 (6 bases). Sequenced sample: peripheral blood or thyroid tissue (not recorded which). The CDR3 region is CAGRDTNTEAFF. CDR3 DNA: TGTGCTGGCCGGGACACGAACACTGAAGCTTTCTTT.